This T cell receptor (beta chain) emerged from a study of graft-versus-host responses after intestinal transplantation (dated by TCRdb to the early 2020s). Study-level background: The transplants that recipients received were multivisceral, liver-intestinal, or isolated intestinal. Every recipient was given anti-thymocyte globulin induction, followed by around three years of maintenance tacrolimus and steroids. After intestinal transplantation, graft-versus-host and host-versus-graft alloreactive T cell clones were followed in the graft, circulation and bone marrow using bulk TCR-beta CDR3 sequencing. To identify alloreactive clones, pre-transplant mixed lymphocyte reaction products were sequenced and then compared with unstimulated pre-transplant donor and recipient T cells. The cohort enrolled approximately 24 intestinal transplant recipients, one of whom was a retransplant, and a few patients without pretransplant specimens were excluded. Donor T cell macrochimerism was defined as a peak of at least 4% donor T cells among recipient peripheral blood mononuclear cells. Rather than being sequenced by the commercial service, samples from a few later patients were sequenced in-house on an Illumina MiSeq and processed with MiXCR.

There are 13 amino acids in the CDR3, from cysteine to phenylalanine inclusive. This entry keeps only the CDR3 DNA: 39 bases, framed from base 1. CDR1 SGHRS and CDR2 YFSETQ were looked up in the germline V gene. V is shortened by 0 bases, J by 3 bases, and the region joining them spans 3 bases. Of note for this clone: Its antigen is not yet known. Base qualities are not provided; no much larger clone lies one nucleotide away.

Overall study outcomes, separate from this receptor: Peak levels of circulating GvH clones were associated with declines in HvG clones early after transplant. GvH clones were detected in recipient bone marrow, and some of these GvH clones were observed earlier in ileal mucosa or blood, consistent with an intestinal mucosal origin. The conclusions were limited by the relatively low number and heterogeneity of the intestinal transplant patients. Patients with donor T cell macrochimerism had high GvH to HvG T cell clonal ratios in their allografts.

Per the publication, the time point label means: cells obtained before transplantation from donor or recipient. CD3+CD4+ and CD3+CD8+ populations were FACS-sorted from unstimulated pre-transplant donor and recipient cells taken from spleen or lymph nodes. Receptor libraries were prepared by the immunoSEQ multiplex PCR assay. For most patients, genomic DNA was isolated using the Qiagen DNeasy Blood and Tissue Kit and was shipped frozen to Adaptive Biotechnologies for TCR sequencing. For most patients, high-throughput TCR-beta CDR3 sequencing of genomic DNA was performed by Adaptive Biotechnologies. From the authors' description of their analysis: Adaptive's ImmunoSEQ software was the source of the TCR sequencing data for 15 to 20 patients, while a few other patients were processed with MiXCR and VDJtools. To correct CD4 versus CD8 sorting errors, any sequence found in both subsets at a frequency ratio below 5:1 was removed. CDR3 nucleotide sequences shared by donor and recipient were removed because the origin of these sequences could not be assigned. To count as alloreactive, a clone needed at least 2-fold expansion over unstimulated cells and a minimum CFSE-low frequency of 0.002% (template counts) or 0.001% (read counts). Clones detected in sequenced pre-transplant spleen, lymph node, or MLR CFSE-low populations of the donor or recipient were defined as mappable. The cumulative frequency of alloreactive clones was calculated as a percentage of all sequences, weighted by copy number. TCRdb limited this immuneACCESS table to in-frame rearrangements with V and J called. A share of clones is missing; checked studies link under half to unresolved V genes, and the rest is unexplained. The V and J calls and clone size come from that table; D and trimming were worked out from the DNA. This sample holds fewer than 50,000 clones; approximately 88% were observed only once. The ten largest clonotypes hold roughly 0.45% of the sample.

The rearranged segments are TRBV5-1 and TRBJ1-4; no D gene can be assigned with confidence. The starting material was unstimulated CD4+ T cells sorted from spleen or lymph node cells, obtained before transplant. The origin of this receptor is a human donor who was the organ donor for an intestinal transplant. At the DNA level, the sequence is TGCGCCAGCAGCTTGGGGGCTAATGAAAAACTGTTTTTT. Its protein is CASSLGANEKLFF.